This T cell receptor beta chain was identified during a study of blood T cell repertoires in COVID-19. Across the study: PBMCs, B-cell-depleted T cells, or T cells were the source of the cDNA or gDNA that made up the material.

The ends were cut back, 5 bases at V and 5 bases at J, with 10 bases in the middle. Germline CDR1 reads SEHNR; CDR2 reads FQNEAQ (reference sequence). The CDR3 has 13 amino acids. The repertoire was sequenced with immunoSEQ multiplex PCR; TCRdb's copy has only in-frame clones and lacks some. The sample lists approximately 500,000 clones, roughly 90% occurring once. Sequencing used PBMCs or T cells enriched from blood (not recorded which). J is TRBJ1-5 and V is TRBV7-9; D unresolved. The sequence came from a woman in her thirties or forties who had recovered from COVID-19. The CDR3 nucleotides are TGTGCCAGCAGCCGAGGCGCTTATCAGCCCCAGCATTTT. Translating it yields CASSRGAYQPQHF.